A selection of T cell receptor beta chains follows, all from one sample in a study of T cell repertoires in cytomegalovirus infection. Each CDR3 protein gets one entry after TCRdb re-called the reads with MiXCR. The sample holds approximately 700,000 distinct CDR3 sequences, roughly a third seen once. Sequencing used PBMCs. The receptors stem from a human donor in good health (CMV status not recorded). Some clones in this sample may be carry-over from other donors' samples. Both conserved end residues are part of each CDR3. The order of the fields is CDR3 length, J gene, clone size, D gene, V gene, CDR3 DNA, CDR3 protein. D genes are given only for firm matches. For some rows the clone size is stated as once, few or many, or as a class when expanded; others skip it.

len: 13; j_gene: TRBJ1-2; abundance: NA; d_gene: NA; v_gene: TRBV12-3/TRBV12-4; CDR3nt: TGTGCCAGCAGTTCGGGACCCCCCTATGGCTACACCTTC; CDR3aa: CASSSGPPYGYTF
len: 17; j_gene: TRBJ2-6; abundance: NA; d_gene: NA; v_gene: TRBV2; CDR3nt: TGTGCCAGCAGGACTTCAGGGGCCGGCTCTGGGGCCAACGTCCTGACTTTC; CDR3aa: CASRTSGAGSGANVLTF
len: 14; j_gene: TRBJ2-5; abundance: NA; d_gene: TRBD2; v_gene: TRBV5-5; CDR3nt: TGTGCCAGCAGCTTGTTGGGGAGGGTGGAGACCCAGTACTTC; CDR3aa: CASSLLGRVETQYF
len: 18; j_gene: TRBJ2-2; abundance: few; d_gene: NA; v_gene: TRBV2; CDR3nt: TGTGCCAGCAGTGACGACCTCCGGAGGGGCCCATGGTCCGGGGAGCTGTTTTTT; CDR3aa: CASSDDLRRGPWSGELFF
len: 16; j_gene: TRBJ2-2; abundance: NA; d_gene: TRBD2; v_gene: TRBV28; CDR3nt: TGTGCCAGCAGTTTTGTTTGGTTCGGGGGGGCCGGGGAGCTGTTTTTT; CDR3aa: CASSFVWFGGAGELFF
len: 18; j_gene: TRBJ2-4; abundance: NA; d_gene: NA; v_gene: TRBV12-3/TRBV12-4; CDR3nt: TGTGCCAGCAGCTCGATCTCAGGGATGGGAGCCGGCAAAAACATTCAGTACTTC; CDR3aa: CASSSISGMGAGKNIQYF
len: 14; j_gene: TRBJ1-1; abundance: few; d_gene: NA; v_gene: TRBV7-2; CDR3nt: TGTGCCAGCAGCTTAAGGGGCCCGAACACTGAAGCTTTCTTT; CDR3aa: CASSLRGPNTEAFF
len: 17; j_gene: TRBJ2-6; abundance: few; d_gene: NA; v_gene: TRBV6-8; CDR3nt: TGTGCCAGCAGTCTTAGGATACCCGCCTCTGGGGCCAACGTCCTGACTTTC; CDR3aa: CASSLRIPASGANVLTF
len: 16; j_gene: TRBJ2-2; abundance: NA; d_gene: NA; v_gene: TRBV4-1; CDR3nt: TGCGCAAGCAGCCAGGAAGAAGGACTTAACACCGGGGAGCTGTTTTTT; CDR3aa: CASSQEEGLNTGELFF
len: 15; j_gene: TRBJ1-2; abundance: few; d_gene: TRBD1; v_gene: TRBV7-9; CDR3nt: TGTGCCAGCAGCCACGGACAGGACAATAACTATGGCTACACCTTC; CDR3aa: CASSHGQDNNYGYTF
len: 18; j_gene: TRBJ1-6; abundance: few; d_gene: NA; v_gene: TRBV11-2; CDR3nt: TGTGCCAGCAGCTTTCGGCAGGGAGTCGTCTTGGATAATTCACCCCTCCACTTT; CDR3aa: CASSFRQGVVLDNSPLHF
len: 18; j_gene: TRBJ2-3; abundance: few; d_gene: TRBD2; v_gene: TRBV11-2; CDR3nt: TGTGCCAGCAGCTTAGAACGGGCTAGCGGGGGGTCCACAGATACGCAGTATTTT; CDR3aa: CASSLERASGGSTDTQYF
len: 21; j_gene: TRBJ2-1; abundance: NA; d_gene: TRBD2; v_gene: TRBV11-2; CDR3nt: TGTGCCAGCAGCCGCGGAAAAAGACTAGCGGGGGGGGTATCCGCAAACAATGAGCAGTTCTTC; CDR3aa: CASSRGKRLAGGVSANNEQFF
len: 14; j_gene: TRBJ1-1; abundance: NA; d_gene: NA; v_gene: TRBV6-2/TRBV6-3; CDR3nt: TGTGCCAGCAGTTACTCGATGGGGTACACTGAAGCTTTCTTT; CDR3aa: CASSYSMGYTEAFF
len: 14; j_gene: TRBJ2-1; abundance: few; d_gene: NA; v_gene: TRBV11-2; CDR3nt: TGTGCCAGCAGCTTAGACGCAGGGTCCAATGAGCAGTTCTTC; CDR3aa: CASSLDAGSNEQFF
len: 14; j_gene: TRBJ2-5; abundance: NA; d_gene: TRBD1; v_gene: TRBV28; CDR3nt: TGTGCCAGCAGGACGGGACAGGGACGGAAGACCCAGTACTTC; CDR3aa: CASRTGQGRKTQYF
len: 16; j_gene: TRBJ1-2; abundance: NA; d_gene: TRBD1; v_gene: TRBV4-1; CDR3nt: TGCGCCAGCAGCCAAGAGGAGGGACAGGATAACTATGGCTACACCTTC; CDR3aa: CASSQEEGQDNYGYTF
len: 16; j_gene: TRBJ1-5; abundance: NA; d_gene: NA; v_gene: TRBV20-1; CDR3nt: TGCAGTGCTAGAGACCCAGGGGCCCTAGGTGATCAGCCCCAGCATTTT; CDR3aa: CSARDPGALGDQPQHF
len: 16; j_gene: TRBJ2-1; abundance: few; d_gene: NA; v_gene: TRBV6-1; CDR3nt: TGTGCCAGCAGGGTAGGGACTTTCAACTCCTACAATGAGCAGTTCTTC; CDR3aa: CASRVGTFNSYNEQFF
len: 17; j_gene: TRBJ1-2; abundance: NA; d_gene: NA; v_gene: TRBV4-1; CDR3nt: TGCGCCAGCAGCCAAGCGGACGGGAGCCAGCCGCGATATGGCTACACCTTC; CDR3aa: CASSQADGSQPRYGYTF
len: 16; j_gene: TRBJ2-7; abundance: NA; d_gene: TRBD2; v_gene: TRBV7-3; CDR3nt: TGTGCCAGCAGCCATACTAGCGGGAGTGCCTCCTACGAGCAGTACTTC; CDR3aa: CASSHTSGSASYEQYF
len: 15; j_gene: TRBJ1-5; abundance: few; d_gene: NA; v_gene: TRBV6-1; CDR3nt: TGTGCCAGCACTGAAGGACAGCTAGGGCATCAGCCCCAGCATTTT; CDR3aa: CASTEGQLGHQPQHF
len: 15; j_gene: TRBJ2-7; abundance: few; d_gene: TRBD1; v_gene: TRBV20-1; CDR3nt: TGCAGTGCTAACTTCCGGACAGGGGGCATCAACGAGCAGTACTTC; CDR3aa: CSANFRTGGINEQYF
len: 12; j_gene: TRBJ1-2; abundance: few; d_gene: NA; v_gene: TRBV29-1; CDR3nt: TGCAGCGTTGCAACAGACTCCTATGGCTACACCTTC; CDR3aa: CSVATDSYGYTF
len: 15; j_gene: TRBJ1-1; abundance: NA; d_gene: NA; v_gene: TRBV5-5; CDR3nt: TGTGCCTCATTCCTGGGGGCGAACATGAACACTGAAGCTTTCTTT; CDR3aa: CASFLGANMNTEAFF
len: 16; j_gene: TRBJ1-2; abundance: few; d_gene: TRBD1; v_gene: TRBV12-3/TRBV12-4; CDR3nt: TGTGCCAGCAGTCCCCGGGACAGGGGTTGGGATTATGGCTACACCTTC; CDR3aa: CASSPRDRGWDYGYTF
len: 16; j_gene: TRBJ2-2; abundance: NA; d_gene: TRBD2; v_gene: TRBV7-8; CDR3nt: TGTGCCAGCAGCTTAGCCATAGCGGGGACCACCGGGGAGCTGTTTTTT; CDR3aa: CASSLAIAGTTGELFF
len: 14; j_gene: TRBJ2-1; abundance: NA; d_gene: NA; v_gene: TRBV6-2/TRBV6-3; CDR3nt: TGTGCCAGCAGTTACTCTATACAGTACAATGAGCAGTTCTTC; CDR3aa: CASSYSIQYNEQFF
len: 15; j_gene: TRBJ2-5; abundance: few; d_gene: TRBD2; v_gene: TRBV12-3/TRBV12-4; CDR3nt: TGTGCCAGCAGTTCGGTCAGCGGGGGGCCGGGGACCCAGTACTTC; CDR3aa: CASSSVSGGPGTQYF
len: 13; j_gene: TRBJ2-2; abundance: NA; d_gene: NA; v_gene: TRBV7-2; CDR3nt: TGTGCCAGCAGCGGGCCGGGGCCCGGGGAGCTGTTTTTT; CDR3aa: CASSGPGPGELFF
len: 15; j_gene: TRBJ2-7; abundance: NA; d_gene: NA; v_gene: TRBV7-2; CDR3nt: TGTTCCAGCAGCTTAGACTCGGGCGTGCAATACGAGCAGTACTTC; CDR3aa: CSSSLDSGVQYEQYF
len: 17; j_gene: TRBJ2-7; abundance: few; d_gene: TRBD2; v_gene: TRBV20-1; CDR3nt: TGCAGTGCTAGGGACCCTAGCGGGAGGTACCGCTCCTACGAGCAGTACTTC; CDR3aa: CSARDPSGRYRSYEQYF
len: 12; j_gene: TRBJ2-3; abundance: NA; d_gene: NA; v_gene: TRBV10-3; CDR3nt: TGTGCCATCAGTGTCTCAGGGAGTACTCAGTATTTT; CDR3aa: CAISVSGSTQYF
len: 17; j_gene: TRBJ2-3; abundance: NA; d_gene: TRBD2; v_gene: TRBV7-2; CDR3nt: TGTGCCAGCAGCTTAGCGCTAGCGGGGGCCTTCACAGATACGCAGTATTTT; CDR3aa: CASSLALAGAFTDTQYF
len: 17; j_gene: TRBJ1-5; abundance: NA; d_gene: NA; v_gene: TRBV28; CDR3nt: TGTGCCAGCAGTTTGGACCCCACGGGGTATGGCAATCAGCCCCAGCATTTT; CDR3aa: CASSLDPTGYGNQPQHF
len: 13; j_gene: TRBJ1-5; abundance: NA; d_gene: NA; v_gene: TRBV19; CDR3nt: TGTGCCAGTGCCCGGGATGGTAATCAGCCCCAGCATTTT; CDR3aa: CASARDGNQPQHF